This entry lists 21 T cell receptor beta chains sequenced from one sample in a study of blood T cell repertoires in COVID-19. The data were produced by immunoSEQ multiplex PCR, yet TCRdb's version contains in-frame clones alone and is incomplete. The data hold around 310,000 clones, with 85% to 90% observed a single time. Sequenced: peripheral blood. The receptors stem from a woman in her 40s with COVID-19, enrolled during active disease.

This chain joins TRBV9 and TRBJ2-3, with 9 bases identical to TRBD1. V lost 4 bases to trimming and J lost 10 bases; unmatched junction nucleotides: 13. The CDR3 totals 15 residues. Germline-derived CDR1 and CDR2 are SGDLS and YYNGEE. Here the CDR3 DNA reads TGTGCCAGCAGCCCCTACCAGGACAGGGGAATGGCGCAGTATTTT. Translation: CASSPYQDRGMAQYF.

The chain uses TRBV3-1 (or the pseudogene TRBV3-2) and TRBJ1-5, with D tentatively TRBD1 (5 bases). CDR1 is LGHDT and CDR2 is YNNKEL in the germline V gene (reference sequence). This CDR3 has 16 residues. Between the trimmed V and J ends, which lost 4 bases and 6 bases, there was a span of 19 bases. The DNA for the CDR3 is TGTGCCAGCAGCCCCGAAGGAGTGGGGCATCGTCAGCCCCAGCATTTT. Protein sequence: CASSPEGVGHRQPQHF.

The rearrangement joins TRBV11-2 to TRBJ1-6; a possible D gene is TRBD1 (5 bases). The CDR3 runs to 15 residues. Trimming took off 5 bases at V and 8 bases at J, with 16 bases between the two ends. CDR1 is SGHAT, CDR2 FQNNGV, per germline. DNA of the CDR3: TGTGCCAGCAGCCCCCGGCGAACGGGGGATTCACCCCTCCACTTT. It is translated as CASSPRRTGDSPLHF.

The CDR3 coding sequence is TGCGCCAGCAGGGCCGCAACTAATGAAAAACTGTTTTTT. This codes for CASRAATNEKLFF. The chain recombines TRBV5-1 with TRBJ1-4, with no clear D. Germline V gene sequence: CDR1 SGHRS, CDR2 YFSETQ. The V end was cut by 5 bases, the J end by 0 bases, with 5 bases between. The CDR3 runs to 13 residues.

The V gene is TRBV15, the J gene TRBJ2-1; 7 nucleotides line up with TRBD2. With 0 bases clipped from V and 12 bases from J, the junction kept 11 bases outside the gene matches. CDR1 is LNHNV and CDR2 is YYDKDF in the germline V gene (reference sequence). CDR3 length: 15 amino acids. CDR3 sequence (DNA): TGTGCCACCAGCAGAGAGGGGGAGGGCAGCTCGGTGCAGTTCTTC. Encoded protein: CATSREGEGSSVQFF. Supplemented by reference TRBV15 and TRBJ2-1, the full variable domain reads DAMVIQNPRYQVTQFGKPVTLSCSQTLNHNVMYWYQQKSSQAPKLLFHYYDKDFNNEADTPDNFQSRRPNTSFCFLDIRSPGLGDTAMYLCATSREGEGSSVQFFGPGTRLTVL.

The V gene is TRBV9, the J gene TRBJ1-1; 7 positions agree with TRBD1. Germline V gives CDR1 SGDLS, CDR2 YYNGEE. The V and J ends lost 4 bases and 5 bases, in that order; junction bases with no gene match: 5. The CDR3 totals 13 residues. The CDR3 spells CASSRQGYTEAFF. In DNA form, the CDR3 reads TGTGCCAGCAGCCGACAGGGATATACTGAAGCTTTCTTT.

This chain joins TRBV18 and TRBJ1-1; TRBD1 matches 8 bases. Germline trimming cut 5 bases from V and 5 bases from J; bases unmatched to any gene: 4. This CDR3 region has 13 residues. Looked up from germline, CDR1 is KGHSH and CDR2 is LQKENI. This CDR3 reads CASSDRGGTEAFF. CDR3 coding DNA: TGTGCCAGCTCAGACAGGGGTGGGACTGAAGCTTTCTTT.

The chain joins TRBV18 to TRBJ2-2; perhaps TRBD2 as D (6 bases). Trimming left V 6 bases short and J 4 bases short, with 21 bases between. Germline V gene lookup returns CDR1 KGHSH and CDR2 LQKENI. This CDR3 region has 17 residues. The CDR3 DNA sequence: TGTGCCAGCTCCCCTCTGTTGGCTCGGGAGTCCACCGGGGAGCTGTTTTTT. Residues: CASSPLLARESTGELFF.

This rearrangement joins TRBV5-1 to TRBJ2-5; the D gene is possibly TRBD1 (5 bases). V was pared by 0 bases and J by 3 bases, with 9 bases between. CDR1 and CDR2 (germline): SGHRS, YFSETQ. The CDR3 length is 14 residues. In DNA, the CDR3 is TGCGCCAGCAGCTTGGCCGGCAGGGAAGAGACCCAGTACTTC. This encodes CASSLAGREETQYF.

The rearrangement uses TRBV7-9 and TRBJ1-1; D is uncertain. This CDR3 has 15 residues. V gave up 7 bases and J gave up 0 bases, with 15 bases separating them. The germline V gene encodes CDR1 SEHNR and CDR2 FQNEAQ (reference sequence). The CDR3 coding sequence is TGTGCCAGCACCGCTTATGGTCAGATGAACACTGAAGCTTTCTTT. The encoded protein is CASTAYGQMNTEAFF.

CDR3 sequence: CASSKTTQTSEQYF. The CDR3 coding sequence is TGTGCCAGCAGTAAGACCACCCAGACAAGCGAGCAGTACTTC. V usage is TRBV6-2 or TRBV6-3 and J usage is TRBJ2-7; D not certain. Trimming stripped 5 bases from V and 6 bases from J, with 17 bases between. The CDR3 has 14 residues. Germline V gene lookup returns CDR1 MNHEY and CDR2 SVGEGT.

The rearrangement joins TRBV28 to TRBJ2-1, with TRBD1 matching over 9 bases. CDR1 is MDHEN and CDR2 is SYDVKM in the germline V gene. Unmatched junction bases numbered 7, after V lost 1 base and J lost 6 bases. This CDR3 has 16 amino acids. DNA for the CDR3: TGTGCCAGCAGTTTATTAGAAGGGACAGGGTGCAATGAGCAGTTCTTC. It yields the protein CASSLLEGTGCNEQFF.

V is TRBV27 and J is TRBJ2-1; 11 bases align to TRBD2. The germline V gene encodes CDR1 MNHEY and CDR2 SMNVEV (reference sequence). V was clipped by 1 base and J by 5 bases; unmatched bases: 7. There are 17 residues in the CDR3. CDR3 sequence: CASSLFLGLADDNEQFF. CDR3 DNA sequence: TGTGCCAGCAGTTTATTCCTGGGACTAGCGGACGACAATGAGCAGTTCTTC.

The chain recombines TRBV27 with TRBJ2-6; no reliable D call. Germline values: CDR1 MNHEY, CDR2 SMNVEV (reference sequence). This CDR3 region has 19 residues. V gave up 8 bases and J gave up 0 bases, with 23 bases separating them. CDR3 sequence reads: CASHPFPPTTHSGANVLTF. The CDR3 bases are TGTGCCAGCCACCCTTTCCCCCCGACAACCCACTCTGGGGCCAACGTCCTGACTTTC.

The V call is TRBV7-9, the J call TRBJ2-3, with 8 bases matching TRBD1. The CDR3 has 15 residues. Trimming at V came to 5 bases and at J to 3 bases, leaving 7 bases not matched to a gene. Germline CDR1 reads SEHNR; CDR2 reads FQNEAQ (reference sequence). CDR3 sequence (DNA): TGTGCCAGCAGCCCGACAGGGGTTAGTACAGATACGCAGTATTTT. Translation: CASSPTGVSTDTQYF.

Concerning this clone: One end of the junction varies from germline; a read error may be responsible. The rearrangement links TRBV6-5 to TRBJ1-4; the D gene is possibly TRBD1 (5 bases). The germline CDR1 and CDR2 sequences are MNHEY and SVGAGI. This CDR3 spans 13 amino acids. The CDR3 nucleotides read TGCGGCGGGCGACGGGGGTATAGTGAAAAACTGTTTTTT. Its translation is CGGRRGYSEKLFF.

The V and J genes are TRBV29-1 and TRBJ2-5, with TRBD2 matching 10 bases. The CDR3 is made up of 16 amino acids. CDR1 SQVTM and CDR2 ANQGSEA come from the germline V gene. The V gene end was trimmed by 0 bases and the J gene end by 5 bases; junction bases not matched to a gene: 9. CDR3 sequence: CSVEEQAGGRVETQYF. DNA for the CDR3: TGCAGCGTTGAAGAGCAAGCGGGGGGGCGGGTGGAGACCCAGTACTTC.

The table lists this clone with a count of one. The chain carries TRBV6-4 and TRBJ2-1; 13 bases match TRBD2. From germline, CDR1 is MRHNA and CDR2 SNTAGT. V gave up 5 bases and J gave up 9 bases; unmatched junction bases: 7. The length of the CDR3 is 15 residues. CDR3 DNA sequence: TGTGCCAGCAGTAGGACTAGCGGGAGCCCCAGTGAGCAGTTCTTC. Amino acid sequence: CASSRTSGSPSEQFF.

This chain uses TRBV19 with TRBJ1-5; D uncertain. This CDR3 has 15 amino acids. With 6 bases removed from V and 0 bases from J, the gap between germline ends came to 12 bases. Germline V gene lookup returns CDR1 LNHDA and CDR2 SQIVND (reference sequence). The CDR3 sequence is CASRWAEFSNQPQHF. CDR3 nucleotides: TGTGCCAGTAGATGGGCCGAGTTTAGCAATCAGCCCCAGCATTTT.

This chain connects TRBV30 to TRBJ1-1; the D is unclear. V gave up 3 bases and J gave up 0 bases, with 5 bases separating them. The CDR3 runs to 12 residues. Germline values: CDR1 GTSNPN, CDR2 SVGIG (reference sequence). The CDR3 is CAWRQLNTEAFF. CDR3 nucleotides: TGTGCCTGGAGACAGTTGAACACTGAAGCTTTCTTT.

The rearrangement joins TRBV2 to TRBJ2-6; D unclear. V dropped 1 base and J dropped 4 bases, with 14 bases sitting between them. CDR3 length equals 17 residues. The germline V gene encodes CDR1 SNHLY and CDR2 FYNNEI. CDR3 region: CASSEGLPGLGANVLTF. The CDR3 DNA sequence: TGTGCCAGCAGTGAAGGACTCCCTGGTTTAGGGGCCAACGTCCTGACTTTC.